The 22 T cell receptor beta chains reported below all come from one sample, sequenced in a study of shared T cell receptors in the human thymus. Assay used: immunoSEQ multiplex PCR; TCRdb lists only in-frame clones, some missing. The table lists about 500,000 clones, around 78% of them singletons. These same records also appear under a second study, on human thymus T cells.

Sequenced sample: thymocytes. Receptor source: a boy younger than two with a congenital heart defect.

In the case of this clone: One end of the junction varies from germline; a read error may be responsible. This chain uses TRBV5-1 with TRBJ1-2; weak D call: TRBD1 (6 bases). CDR3 size: 14 residues. Germline V lookup: CDR1 SGHRS, CDR2 YFSETQ. CDR3 nucleotides: TGCGCCAGCAGCTCACGGACAGTGAACTATGGCTACCCCTTC. Translating it yields CASSSRTVNYGYPF.

This rearrangement joins TRBV4-3 to TRBJ1-4; maybe TRBD1 (5 bases). The germline V and J ends were trimmed by 0 bases and 8 bases, with 19 bases remaining between them. Germline V gives CDR1 LGHNA, CDR2 YSLEER. The CDR3 totals 17 residues. This CDR3 is CASSQESAGEGKEKLFF. CDR3 sequence (DNA): TGCGCCAGCAGCCAAGAAAGCGCGGGGGAAGGGAAAGAAAAACTGTTTTTT.

The chain recombines TRBV27 with TRBJ1-5; TRBD1 aligns across 9 bases. Germline CDR1 MNHEY, CDR2 SMNVEV (reference sequence). The CDR3 is 14 amino acids. Losses at the gene ends were 3 bases for V and 4 bases for J; bases not matched to a gene: 1. The CDR3 is CASSFDRGNQPQHF. In DNA form, the CDR3 reads TGTGCCAGCAGTTTCGACAGGGGGAATCAGCCCCAGCATTTT.

The J gene is TRBJ2-3, the V gene TRBV5-6, with no clear D. This CDR3 is 15 amino acids long. Trimming pared 0 bases from V and 0 bases from J, leaving 8 bases between. Germline V gives CDR1 SGHDT, CDR2 YYEEEE. The chain's CDR3 is CASSLDVTSTDTQYF. CDR3 nucleotide sequence: TGTGCCAGCAGCTTGGACGTAACTAGCACAGATACGCAGTATTTT.

This clone has only a few counts. The chain recombines TRBV28 with TRBJ2-7, with a possible D match to TRBD1 (5 bases). V lost 8 bases to trimming and J lost 5 bases, with 13 bases between them. Germline V lookup: CDR1 MDHEN, CDR2 SYDVKM. This CDR3 is built from 12 residues. CDR3 residues: CASAPGAHEQYF. As DNA, the CDR3 is TGTGCCAGCGCTCCTGGGGCTCACGAGCAGTACTTC.

This clone has a handful of counts. This chain links TRBV19 with TRBJ1-2, with TRBD1 identical over 7 bases. In germline, CDR1 is LNHDA, CDR2 SQIVND (reference sequence). V was clipped by 7 bases and J by 6 bases; unmatched bases: 5. CDR3 length: 12 amino acids. The CDR3 DNA reads as TGTGCCAGTAAAGACAGGGAGAATGGCTACACCTTC. This gives the protein CASKDRENGYTF.

The chain links TRBV11-3 to TRBJ2-7; 10 bases fit TRBD2. V gave up 6 bases and J gave up 5 bases; unmatched junction bases: 7. The CDR3 extends over 14 amino acids. Germline CDR1 and CDR2: SGHNT and YENEEA. The CDR3 sequence: CASSGLAEGNEQYF. CDR3 nucleotides: TGTGCCAGCAGTGGACTAGCGGAGGGCAACGAGCAGTACTTC.

The rearrangement links TRBV7-9 to TRBJ2-7; 16 bases line up with TRBD2. J lost 5 bases, V lost 5 bases, and 6 bases had no gene match. Looked up from germline, CDR1 is SEHNR and CDR2 is FQNEAQ (reference sequence). CDR3 length: 16 amino acids. The CDR3 bases are TGTGCCAGCAGCCCGGGACTAGCGGGAGGGCCGAACGAGCAGTACTTC. Translating gives CASSPGLAGGPNEQYF. The entire variable domain, with the rest obtained from reference TRBV7-9 and TRBJ2-7, is as follows: DTGVSQNPRHKITKRGQNVTFRCDPISEHNRLYWYRQTLGQGPEFLTYFQNEAQLEKSRLLSDRFSAERPKGSFSTLEIQRTEQGDSAMYLCASSPGLAGGPNEQYFGPGTRLTVT.

This rearrangement joins TRBV27 to TRBJ2-7; perhaps TRBD2 as D (6 bases). This CDR3 spans 12 amino acids. Germline V gene lookup returns CDR1 MNHEY and CDR2 SMNVEV (reference sequence). The V gene lost 6 bases and the J gene lost 4 bases, with 10 bases spanning the gap. CDR3 sequence: CASREGHYEQYF. The CDR3 DNA reads TGTGCCAGCAGGGAGGGCCATTACGAGCAGTACTTC.

This chain connects TRBV4-3 to TRBJ2-6, with 7 bases aligning to TRBD1. The CDR3 consists of 20 residues. The V and J ends lost 3 bases and 2 bases, in that order; junction bases with no gene match: 16. Germline V gene sequence: CDR1 LGHNA, CDR2 YSLEER. The DNA for the CDR3 is TGCGCCAGCAGCCACCGAAGCTGGGGACAGCACTCGACTGGGGCCAACGTCCTGACTTTC. Translation: CASSHRSWGQHSTGANVLTF.

The chain combines TRBV5-6 with TRBJ2-1; 9 positions agree with TRBD2. The germline gives CDR1 SGHDT, CDR2 YYEEEE. V dropped 4 bases and J dropped 5; count of bases not matched to a gene: 19. The CDR3 is made up of 19 amino acids. In nucleotides, the CDR3 is TGTGCCAGCAGCCAAAAGTGGGGGCCCGAGCGGGAGGAGAACAATGAGCAGTTCTTC. Translated: CASSQKWGPEREENNEQFF.

The chain uses TRBV5-4 and TRBJ2-7; 8 bases are a match to TRBD1. V lost 1 base and J lost 5; bases outside the gene matches: 5. Looked up from germline, CDR1 is SGHNT and CDR2 is YYREEE (reference sequence). This CDR3 contains 14 residues. CDR3 protein: CASSLSGGQDEQYF. The CDR3 nucleotides read TGTGCCAGCAGCTTGTCTGGGGGACAGGACGAGCAGTACTTC. Together with reference TRBV5-4 and TRBJ2-7, the CDR3 gives the full variable domain: ETGVTQSPTHLIKTRGQQVTLRCSSQSGHNTVSWYQQALGQGPQFIFQYYREEENGRGNFPPRFSGLQFPNYSSELNVNALELDDSALYLCASSLSGGQDEQYFGPGTRLTVT.

The V and J genes are TRBV6-5 and TRBJ2-3; 7 bases line up with TRBD2. This CDR3 contains 15 residues. Germline V gene data show CDR1 as MNHEY and CDR2 as SVGAGI. V dropped 8 bases and J dropped 5; count of bases not matched to a gene: 13. In DNA form, the CDR3 reads TGTGCCAGCCACGCAGGCGGGAGAGCGGAAGATACGCAGTATTTT. It specifies CASHAGGRAEDTQYF.

The gene calls are TRBV27 and TRBJ1-2; 9 bases match TRBD1. V was clipped by 8 bases and J by 4 bases; unmatched bases: 5. Germline V lookup: CDR1 MNHEY, CDR2 SMNVEV (reference sequence). This CDR3 is built from 13 residues. CDR3 residues: CASRGQGSYGYTF. The CDR3 DNA sequence: TGTGCCAGCCGGGGACAGGGTTCCTATGGCTACACCTTC.

This clone has just one count. The genes are TRBV19 and TRBJ1-1; D unresolved. CDR3 size: 15 residues. Germline CDR1 and CDR2: LNHDA and SQIVND (reference sequence). V dropped 3 bases and J dropped 0 bases, with 11 bases sitting between them. The CDR3 bases are TGTGCCAGTAGTATGGTACGGGTTATGAACACTGAAGCTTTCTTT. Its translation: CASSMVRVMNTEAFF. The full variable domain, completed using reference TRBV19 and TRBJ1-1, is DGGITQSPKYLFRKEGQNVTLSCEQNLNHDAMYWYRQDPGQGLRLIYYSQIVNDFQKGDIAEGYSVSREKKESFPLTVTSAQKNPTAFYLCASSMVRVMNTEAFFGQGTRLTVV.

There are a few counts of this clone. The rearrangement uses TRBV18 and TRBJ2-1, with 10 positions matching TRBD2. With V trimmed by 1 base and J by 6 bases, 6 bases remained unmatched. The CDR3 runs to 16 residues. Germline V gene lookup returns CDR1 KGHSH and CDR2 LQKENI. CDR3 nucleotides: TGTGCCAGCTCACCACGGCTAGCGGGAGTTCTCAATGAGCAGTTCTTC. Amino acid sequence: CASSPRLAGVLNEQFF.

The chain couples TRBV5-1 to TRBJ2-7; the match to TRBD2 covers 8 bases. CDR3 length: 14 residues. J was trimmed by 5 bases and V by 4 bases; bases with no gene match: 8. Germline CDR1 reads SGHRS; CDR2 reads YFSETQ. This CDR3 reads CASSPGTSSHEQYF. CDR3 DNA sequence: TGCGCCAGCAGCCCGGGGACTAGTAGTCACGAGCAGTACTTC.

This clone was detected a few times. V usage is TRBV5-4 and J usage is TRBJ1-2, with D perhaps TRBD1 (6 bases). This CDR3 contains 12 residues. CDR1 SGHNT and CDR2 YYREEE come from the germline V gene (reference sequence). Trimming pared 5 bases from V and 8 bases from J, leaving 13 bases between. CDR3 bases: TGTGCCAGCAGACTGGGGGCCGGGGGCTACACCTTC. The encoded protein is CASRLGAGGYTF.

V and J are TRBV27 and TRBJ2-1, with TRBD2 identical over 7 bases. CDR1 is MNHEY, CDR2 SMNVEV, per germline (reference sequence). CDR3 length equals 16 residues. Losses at the gene ends were 5 bases for V and 4 bases for J; bases not matched to a gene: 11. The CDR3 loop is CASSEGTTGEYNEQFF. The CDR3 region has the DNA TGTGCCAGCAGTGAGGGGACTACCGGAGAATACAATGAGCAGTTCTTC.

The V and J genes are TRBV28 and TRBJ1-2; 10 positions match TRBD1. The junction had 10 bases not matched to a gene; V was cut back by 4 bases and J by 8 bases. CDR1 is MDHEN and CDR2 is SYDVKM in the germline V gene. The CDR3 contains 15 residues. DNA of the CDR3: TGTGCCAGCAGTTCCATTCCGGGACAGGGGAAAGGCTACACCTTC. It codes for CASSSIPGQGKGYTF.

The chain is built from TRBV29-1 and TRBJ2-3; the D gene is possibly TRBD2 (6 bases). The CDR3 contains 15 residues. Germline-derived CDR1 and CDR2 are SQVTM and ANQGSEA. Trimming left V 0 bases short and J 2 bases short, with 12 bases between. The CDR3: CSVEDRGTFTDTQYF. The CDR3 region has the DNA TGCAGCGTTGAAGATCGGGGGACCTTCACAGATACGCAGTATTTT.

The gene calls are TRBV27 and TRBJ2-1; 14 nucleotides agree with TRBD2. V lost 4 bases and J lost 2; bases outside the gene matches: 19. The CDR3 totals 22 residues. Germline CDR1 reads MNHEY; CDR2 reads SMNVEV (reference sequence). CDR3: CASSSRPTPGLAGELPYNEQFF. The CDR3 DNA follows: TGTGCCAGCAGTTCCCGACCCACCCCGGGACTAGCGGGAGAATTACCCTACAATGAGCAGTTCTTC.